Given below is one TCR beta chain in context. Its specificity is unknown. The record originates from a study of OX40 agonist ivuxolimab in advanced cancers. Study background: Every 2 weeks, patients received ivuxolimab intravenously, dosed at 0.01 to 10 mg/kg. Study results and caveats: Mean expanded clone counts were higher in CD8+ than CD4+ T cells. The study did not work out the antigen specificity of the expanded peripheral T cells.

CDR1 and CDR2 (germline): SGHRS, YFSETQ. V dropped 4 bases and J dropped 1; count of bases not matched to a gene: 4. The CDR3 is made up of 15 amino acids. Repertoires were generated with immunoSEQ multiplex PCR, while TCRdb's copy carries only in-frame clones and drops some. Among tens of thousands of clones listed, about nine tenths were seen once. The clonotype was recovered from an adult with an advanced solid tumor such as melanoma, head and neck, liver or kidney cancer. The starting material was CD4+ or CD8+ T cells sorted from blood, obtained in a trial of the OX40 agonist ivuxolimab. The chain is built from TRBV5-1 and TRBJ2-2; TRBD1 matches at 7 bases. CDR3 bases: TGCGCCAGCAGCCTCGGGACAGTGAACACCGGGGAGCTGTTTTTT. It yields the protein CASSLGTVNTGELFF. Full variable domain (remainder filled in from reference TRBV5-1 and TRBJ2-2): KAGVTQTPRYLIKTRGQQVTLSCSPISGHRSVSWYQQTPGQGLQFLFEYFSETQRNKGNFPGRFSGRQFSNSRSEMNVSTLELGDSALYLCASSLGTVNTGELFFGEGSRLTVL.